One and the same sample provided the 21 T cell receptor beta chains below, sequenced in a study of cytomegalovirus exposure and HLA in healthy donors (dated by TCRdb to the late 2010s). The protocol used for the library was the immunoSEQ multiplex PCR assay. For the multiplex PCR, a mixture combining 60 forward primers for TCR Vbeta segments and 13 reverse primers for TCR Jbeta segments was used. Not all clones reach the TCRdb copy of this immuneACCESS table, which keeps in-frame sequences only. Checked studies attribute under half of the gap to unresolved V genes and leave the rest unexplained. The sample table shows around 170,000 clones, and more than 60% are seen once. Together, the top ten hold roughly 7% of the sample. Sequencing input: PBMCs. The receptors here all came from a woman aged 40-49 years in good health and CMV-seropositive.

This clone was detected only once. V and J are TRBV14 and TRBJ1-2; TRBD1 might be the D (6 bases). CDR1 is SGHDN, CDR2 FVKESK, per germline. V lost 5 bases and J 3 bases, leaving 10 bases between the germline ends. The CDR3 sequence is 13 residues long. CDR3 sequence (DNA): TGTGCCAGCAGCTTAAACAGGGACTATGGCTACACCTTC. This gives the protein CASSLNRDYGYTF.

The J gene is TRBJ2-7, the V gene TRBV6-5; D gene ambiguous. This CDR3 spans 14 amino acids. Germline V lookup: CDR1 MNHEY, CDR2 SVGAGI. Trimming shortened V by 0 bases and J by 2 bases, and 8 bases separated the two germline ends. The CDR3 DNA reads as TGTGCCAGCAGTTACTCGGGCACCCCCTACGAGCAGTACTTC. Its translation is CASSYSGTPYEQYF.

J is TRBJ2-2 and V is TRBV4-3; the match to TRBD1 covers 7 bases. V gave up 0 bases and J gave up 6 bases; unmatched junction bases: 1. The CDR3 is 14 residues long. CDR1 is LGHNA, CDR2 YSLEER, per germline. The CDR3 DNA follows: TGCGCCAGCAGCCAAGACAGGGGGTCCGGGGAGCTGTTTTTT. This codes for CASSQDRGSGELFF.

The chain recombines TRBV7-6 with TRBJ2-2; TRBD1 matches 9 bases. This CDR3 has 14 residues. Per the germline V gene, CDR1 is SGHVS and CDR2 is FNYEAQ. Trimming removed 10 bases from V and 1 base from J; junction bases left unmatched: 4. The CDR3 region is CATRQGGNTGELFF. CDR3 coding DNA: TGTGCCACCCGACAGGGGGGGAACACCGGGGAGCTGTTTTTT.

The chain combines TRBV5-1 with TRBJ2-1; D gene ambiguous. V was cut by 0 bases and J by 0 bases, with 10 bases left in between. The CDR3 is 16 residues long. Germline values: CDR1 SGHRS, CDR2 YFSETQ. As DNA, the CDR3 is TGCGCCAGCAGCTTGGGGTGGAGAAGCTCCTACAATGAGCAGTTCTTC. This encodes CASSLGWRSSYNEQFF.

The chain is built from TRBV2 and TRBJ1-2; D may be TRBD1 (5 bases). Germline lookup yields CDR1 SNHLY and CDR2 FYNNEI. The germline V and J ends were trimmed by 1 base and 8 bases, with 14 bases remaining between them. CDR3 length: 14 residues. CDR3 in amino acids: CASSEEVAGQGYTF. The DNA of the CDR3 is TGTGCCAGCAGTGAAGAGGTGGCAGGGCAAGGCTACACCTTC.

This chain joins TRBV2 and TRBJ1-2; D not certain. CDR1 and CDR2 from the germline V gene are SNHLY and FYNNEI. V was trimmed by 3 bases and J by 4 bases, leaving 12 bases between them. CDR3 length: 14 residues. The CDR3: CASSDRLESYGYTF. The DNA of the CDR3 is TGTGCCAGCAGTGACCGTTTAGAGAGCTATGGCTACACCTTC.

The chain has TRBV28 and TRBJ1-3, with a weak D call TRBD1 (5 bases). V was trimmed by 6 bases and J by 4 bases, leaving 19 bases between them. The CDR3 has 16 residues. Germline V gene sequence: CDR1 MDHEN, CDR2 SYDVKM. The chain's CDR3 is CASRPRGGVAGNTIYF. The CDR3 bases are TGTGCCAGCAGGCCCCGGGGGGGGGTGGCCGGAAACACCATATATTTT.

V gene TRBV28 combines with J gene TRBJ1-2; D uncertain. V lost 4 bases to trimming and J lost 4 bases, with 13 bases between them. The CDR3 contains 14 residues. The germline V gene has CDR1 MDHEN and CDR2 SYDVKM. CDR3 in DNA: TGTGCCAGCAGTTCCCCCGATCGGGTCTATGGCTACACCTTC. Protein product: CASSSPDRVYGYTF.

The chain joins TRBV18 to TRBJ1-1; 8 nucleotides match TRBD1. V shed 6 bases, J shed 4 bases, and the junction held 4 bases outside the gene matches. Germline CDR1 and CDR2: KGHSH and LQKENI. The CDR3 covers 13 residues. CDR3 sequence (DNA): TGTGCCAGCTCGACAGGGGAGGTCACTGAAGCTTTCTTT. Amino acids: CASSTGEVTEAFF.

The chain employs TRBV6-5 and TRBJ1-1; maybe TRBD1 (6 bases). The V end lost 5 bases, the J end lost 3 bases, and 10 bases lay between the germline ends. Per germline, CDR1 MNHEY and CDR2 SVGAGI. This CDR3 comprises 13 residues. The CDR3 is CASSEGTHTEAFF. For the CDR3, the DNA is TGTGCCAGCAGTGAGGGGACACACACTGAAGCTTTCTTT.

The V gene is TRBV5-6, the J gene TRBJ2-1, with 8 bases lining up with TRBD1. The V gene end was trimmed by 4 bases and the J gene end by 9 bases; junction bases not matched to a gene: 12. The germline V gene encodes CDR1 SGHDT and CDR2 YYEEEE. This CDR3 is 15 amino acids long. The CDR3, as DNA: TGTGCCAGCAGCAGGACAGGGAAGGGACTGAGTGAGCAGTTCTTC. This encodes CASSRTGKGLSEQFF.

This chain links TRBV25-1 with TRBJ1-6; the D gene is possibly TRBD1 (5 bases). V lost 4 bases, J lost 7 bases, and 8 bases lay in between. The CDR3 runs 13 residues. The V gene's germline CDR1 is MGHDK and CDR2 SYGVNS. The CDR3 nucleotides read TGTGCCAGCAGTGTTCCAGGGAATTCACCCCTCCACTTT. Translation: CASSVPGNSPLHF.

This chain joins TRBV11-2 and TRBJ2-3, with 7 bases that match TRBD2. The CDR3 loop spans 16 amino acids. Germline CDR1 reads SGHAT; CDR2 reads FQNNGV. J gave up 5 bases and V 3 bases, and 11 bases lay outside the gene matches. The CDR3 loop reads CASSFNPGTTRDTQYF. CDR3 nucleotide sequence: TGTGCCAGCAGCTTTAATCCCGGGACTACCAGAGATACGCAGTATTTT.

Turning to this clone: Mismatch with germline at one junction end may stem from a read error. The chain carries TRBV18 and TRBJ2-5, with 13 positions matching TRBD2. In germline, CDR1 is KGHSH, CDR2 LQKENI. The CDR3 covers 17 residues. CDR3 sequence reads: CASSPSVPGLAGFRSNF. As DNA, the CDR3 is TGTGCCAGCTCACCATCCGTACCGGGACTAGCGGGGTTCCGTTCCAACTTC.

The chain employs TRBV5-5 and TRBJ1-1; 10 bases map to TRBD1. The J segment lost 1 base and the V segment lost 3 bases, leaving 3 bases of the junction unmatched. Germline V gives CDR1 SGHKS, CDR2 YYEKEE (reference sequence). The CDR3 runs to 15 residues. The CDR3 DNA reads as TGTGCCAGCAGCTGGACAGGGGGAGAGAACACTGAAGCTTTCTTT. It translates to CASSWTGGENTEAFF.

V and J are TRBV5-1 and TRBJ1-3; D gene unclear. Trimming cost V 4 bases and J 1 base, with 15 bases left between them. The germline CDR1 and CDR2 sequences are SGHRS and YFSETQ. The CDR3 is 16 amino acids. The CDR3 DNA reads as TGCGCCAGCAGCCAGGTCCCAAGTAGGTCTGGAAACACCATATATTTT. Translated: CASSQVPSRSGNTIYF.

The rearrangement joins TRBV7-8 to TRBJ2-1; 9 nucleotides align to TRBD1. Germline CDR1 reads SGHVS; CDR2 reads FQNEAQ. The V and J ends lost 1 base and 9 bases, in that order; junction bases with no gene match: 10. This CDR3 is 16 amino acids long. CDR3 DNA sequence: TGTGCCAGCAGCTTAGTGGCGGGACAGGGAGTCGGTGAGCAGTTCTTC. This translates into CASSLVAGQGVGEQFF.

The gene calls are TRBV6-1 and TRBJ1-3; a weak D match, TRBD1 (5 bases). CDR1 MNHNS and CDR2 SASEGT come from the germline V gene. This CDR3 has 11 amino acids. The CDR3 bases are TGTGGCGGGGCGTCTGGAAACACCATATATTTT. Its translation: CGGASGNTIYF.

The gene calls are TRBV28 and TRBJ1-1; 7 nucleotides match TRBD1. The CDR3 runs to 13 residues. J gave up 6 bases and V 6 bases, and 7 bases lay outside the gene matches. Germline lookup yields CDR1 MDHEN and CDR2 SYDVKM. The CDR3 nucleotides are TGTGCCAGCAGGTTACCAGGGGGGCCTGAAGCTTTCTTT. Encoded protein: CASRLPGGPEAFF.

This clone was seen only a few times. V and J are TRBV7-2 and TRBJ1-5; D call uncertain. The V end was cut by 5 bases, the J end by 5 bases, with 10 bases between. CDR3 length equals 13 residues. Germline CDR1 reads SGHTA; CDR2 reads FQGNSA. The CDR3 loop reads CASSKGAYQPQHF. The CDR3 DNA reads as TGTGCCAGCAGCAAGGGAGCCTATCAGCCCCAGCATTTT.